Following are 28 T cell receptor beta chains from one sample sequenced in a study of regulatory T cells in long-lasting Graves disease. HTBI primers from iRepertoire and Arm-PCR of CDR3 regions yielded the TCR beta libraries. TCRdb fed the multiplex PCR reads into MiXCR, producing one record per CDR3 protein. The profile shows around 460,000 distinct CDR3 sequences, 22% of them singletons. Time point specified: persistent/refractory GD, antithyroid drugs over 5 years with positive TRAb. From PBMCs, RNA was extracted and then used to make the TCR library. The input for sequencing was peripheral blood mononuclear cells (PBMCs), taken when the disease was refractory, from a patient treated with antithyroid drugs. The receptors were sampled from a female donor with Graves disease.

The chain carries TRBV19 and TRBJ1-2; no definite D call. Trimming shortened V by 1 base and J by 6 bases, and 15 bases separated the two germline ends. The CDR3 loop spans 15 amino acids. Germline V lookup: CDR1 LNHDA, CDR2 SQIVND (reference sequence). The CDR3 loop reads CASSIGWRTYNGYTF. The CDR3 DNA is TGTGCCAGTAGTATAGGTTGGAGGACTTACAATGGCTACACCTTC.

This clonotype occurred many times. The V and J genes are TRBV27 and TRBJ1-6, with D possibly being TRBD1 (5 bases). Germline V gives CDR1 MNHEY, CDR2 SMNVEV (reference sequence). The CDR3 has 15 residues. The V gene lost 5 bases and the J gene lost 3 bases, with 11 bases spanning the gap. The CDR3 DNA follows: TGTGCCAGCAGTCCCGACAGTAACTATAATTCACCCCTCCACTTT. This codes for CASSPDSNYNSPLHF.

This clonotype appeared a single time. This sequence joins TRBV6-2 or TRBV6-3 and TRBJ2-2; tentatively, D is TRBD2 (6 bases). Germline V gene data show CDR1 as MNHEY and CDR2 as SVGEGT. V was trimmed by 11 bases and J by 0 bases, leaving 16 bases between them. The CDR3 runs 15 residues. The CDR3 nucleotides read TGTGCCGCCAGGTGGAGGGCCGCGAACACCGGGGAGCTGTTTTTT. Translated, it gives CAARWRAANTGELFF.

V and J are TRBV6-1 and TRBJ2-2, with TRBD1 matching over 7 bases. Germline values: CDR1 MNHNS, CDR2 SASEGT. The CDR3 consists of 15 residues. The trim removed 6 bases at V and 5 bases at J, leaving 9 bases unmatched. CDR3 nucleotide sequence: TGTGCCAGCAGCAAGACAGGGTATGGAACCGGGGAGCTGTTTTTT. This gives the protein CASSKTGYGTGELFF.

Turning to this clonotype: This sequence may be a read error, since a much larger clone differs from it by one base. The gene calls are TRBV2 and TRBJ2-1; D ambiguous. This CDR3 comprises 12 residues. V was shortened by 5 bases and J by 12 bases, with 14 bases between the two germline ends. Germline V gene lookup returns CDR1 SNHLY and CDR2 FYNNEI. The CDR3 sequence is CASSTGVGAQFF. CDR3 DNA: TGTGCCAGCAGTACTGGCGTCGGCGCGCAGTTCTTC. Based on the CDR3 plus reference TRBV2 and TRBJ2-1, the full variable domain is EPEVTQTPSHQVTQMGQEVILRCVPISNHLYFYWYRQILGQKVEFLVSFYNNEISEKSEIFDDQFSVERPDGSNFTLKIRSTKLEDSAMYFCASSTGVGAQFFGPGTRLTVL.

Ten or more counts support this clonotype. The chain combines TRBV7-2 with TRBJ2-5; D is uncertain. V lost 4 bases, J lost 5 bases, and 5 bases lay in between. Germline CDR1 is SGHTA and CDR2 is FQGNSA. This CDR3 is 11 amino acids long. CDR3 in DNA: TGTGCCAGCAGCTCCCGTGAGACCCAGTACTTC. Protein sequence: CASSSRETQYF.

This clonotype appeared a few times. V gene TRBV7-2 combines with J gene TRBJ1-4, with a weak D call TRBD1 (5 bases). Trimming pared 2 bases from V and 8 bases from J, leaving 12 bases between. CDR1 and CDR2 from the germline V gene are SGHTA and FQGNSA. CDR3 size: 14 residues. The CDR3 DNA reads TGTGCCAGCAGCTTAAGGGGTGGAGGCGAAAAACTGTTTTTT. Amino acids: CASSLRGGGEKLFF.

There are many counts of this clonotype. The V call is TRBV7-3, the J call TRBJ2-5; D is ambiguous. V lost 5 bases, J lost 3 bases, and 10 bases lay in between. This CDR3 is 13 amino acids long. Germline loops: CDR1 SGHTA, CDR2 FQGTGA. CDR3 nucleotide sequence: TGTGCCAGCAGCCCCCCAGGAGAAGAGACCCAGTACTTC. Translated: CASSPPGEETQYF.

This clonotype was counted ten times or more. This chain connects TRBV29-1 to TRBJ1-1; D unclear. CDR1 is SQVTM, CDR2 ANQGSEA, per germline. Trimming cost V 4 bases and J 7 bases, with 10 bases left between them. This CDR3 spans 11 amino acids. DNA of the CDR3: TGCAGCGTTGCGGTGGTTAATGAAGCTTTCTTT. The encoded protein is CSVAVVNEAFF.

This clonotype was observed at least ten times. The chain carries TRBV12-3 or TRBV12-4 and TRBJ2-5; D is uncertain. Trimming shortened V by 6 bases and J by 10 bases, and 12 bases separated the two germline ends. The CDR3 has 11 residues. CDR3 DNA: TGTGCCAGCAGGCAAGGACCCTACCAGTACTTC. This encodes CASRQGPYQYF.

This clonotype has a count of ten or more. This sequence joins TRBV6-5 and TRBJ2-7, with 9 bases fitting TRBD1. Looked up from germline, CDR1 is MNHEY and CDR2 is SVGAGI. The CDR3 is 18 residues long. Germline trimming cut 0 bases from V and 1 base from J; bases unmatched to any gene: 10. The CDR3 DNA follows: TGTGCCAGCAGTTACTCGTCAAGCTGGGACAGGGAATCCTACGAGCAGTACTTC. It encodes CASSYSSSWDRESYEQYF.

This clonotype appeared a few times. The chain links TRBV24-1 to TRBJ1-5, with 9 bases matching TRBD1. The CDR3 has 15 amino acids. The germline V gene encodes CDR1 KGHDR and CDR2 SFDVKD. The V gene end was trimmed by 6 bases and the J gene end by 4 bases; junction bases not matched to a gene: 6. The CDR3 is CATSKSGTGNQPQHF. Here the CDR3 DNA reads TGTGCCACCAGTAAGTCCGGGACAGGGAATCAGCCCCAGCATTTT.

Concerning this clonotype: A much bigger clone sits one base away, suggesting this may be a read error. Here the CDR3 omits its conserved ending phenylalanine or tryptophan, so a read error is the likely source. The chain employs TRBV6-2 or TRBV6-3 and TRBJ2-5, with a tentative D call TRBD1 (6 bases). V was clipped by 8 bases and J by 5 bases, with 18 bases between them. The CDR3 contains 14 residues. Germline loops: CDR1 MNHEY, CDR2 SVGEGT. CDR3 coding DNA: TGTGCCAGCCGGACGCAGGGGAGAGGGGAGACCCAGTACCTC. This translates into CASRTQGRGETQYL.

The chain has TRBV7-2 and TRBJ1-5; D is uncertain. There are 15 residues in the CDR3. CDR1 and CDR2 (germline): SGHTA, FQGNSA. With 0 bases removed from V and 1 base from J, the gap between germline ends came to 7 bases. This CDR3 is CASSLAAESNQPQHF. CDR3 coding DNA: TGTGCCAGCAGCTTAGCGGCCGAGAGCAATCAGCCCCAGCATTTT.

This chain uses TRBV28 with TRBJ2-1, with D possibly TRBD1 on 5 matching bases. This CDR3 is built from 14 residues. CDR1 is MDHEN and CDR2 is SYDVKM in the germline V gene. With 6 bases removed from V and 4 bases from J, the gap between germline ends came to 13 bases. The CDR3 spells CASSYTQGYNEQFF. The DNA of the CDR3 is TGTGCCAGCAGCTATACTCAGGGTTACAATGAGCAGTTCTTC.

This clonotype came up many times. The chain joins TRBV2 to TRBJ2-2, with 10 bases that match TRBD1. The trim removed 4 bases at V and 5 bases at J, leaving 4 bases unmatched. The CDR3 has 15 amino acids. Germline lookup yields CDR1 SNHLY and CDR2 FYNNEI. The CDR3 DNA is TGTGCCAGCAGTGGGGGGACAGGGGATACCGGGGAGCTGTTTTTT. Protein sequence: CASSGGTGDTGELFF.

V and J are TRBV11-2 and TRBJ2-5; unclear D gene. The V gene lost 6 bases and the J gene lost 1 base, with 18 bases spanning the gap. Germline values: CDR1 SGHAT, CDR2 FQNNGV. This CDR3 has 16 residues. The CDR3 DNA sequence: TGTGCCAGCAGTCCTCTCTTGGGGAAGCTCCAAGAGACCCAGTACTTC. Translation gives CASSPLLGKLQETQYF.

This clonotype was seen only a few times. The V and J genes are TRBV20-1 and TRBJ2-5; 7 bases agree with TRBD1. Germline V gene lookup returns CDR1 DFQATT and CDR2 SNEGSKA (reference sequence). The junction had 5 bases not matched to a gene; V was cut back by 6 bases and J by 4 bases. The CDR3 is 12 residues long. In DNA, the CDR3 is TGCAGTGCAAAGGGACAGATAGAGACCCAGTACTTC. Translating gives CSAKGQIETQYF.

The sample holds many counts of this clonotype. The chain carries TRBV2 and TRBJ1-2; 9 nucleotides align to TRBD1. This CDR3 region has 14 residues. J was trimmed by 4 bases and V by 7 bases; bases with no gene match: 7. Germline CDR1 reads SNHLY; CDR2 reads FYNNEI. Written as DNA, the CDR3 is TGTGCCAGCACCAGGACAGGGGAGGGCTATGGCTACACCTTC. This gives the protein CASTRTGEGYGYTF.

This clonotype was seen many times. The chain carries TRBV10-3 and TRBJ1-1; TRBD1 might be the D (5 bases). Trimming removed 6 bases from V and 5 bases from J, with 13 bases in between. This CDR3 has 13 amino acids. Germline CDR1 reads ENHRY; CDR2 reads SYGVKD. The CDR3 bases are TGTGCCATCAGGGGACTGGGGGGGACTGAAGCTTTCTTT. Protein sequence: CAIRGLGGTEAFF.

This clonotype was recorded many times. The chain joins TRBV28 to TRBJ1-2; TRBD1 matches 9 bases. CDR1 and CDR2 from the germline V gene are MDHEN and SYDVKM. Unmatched junction bases numbered 9, after V lost 10 bases and J lost 6 bases. There are 13 residues in the CDR3. The CDR3 nucleotides read TGTGCCATCGACGACAGGGGGGCTGATGGCTACACCTTC. Residues: CAIDDRGADGYTF.

Of note for this clonotype: A single base separates this from a much larger clone, so it may be a read error. Written as DNA, the CDR3 is TGTGCCAGCAGTTTCGGCGCGAGCAATCAGCCCCAGCGTTTT. Protein sequence: CASSFGASNQPQRF. J is TRBJ1-5 and V is TRBV12-3 or TRBV12-4; D not resolved. This CDR3 region has 14 residues.

V gene TRBV11-2 combines with J gene TRBJ2-3; D gene ambiguous. This CDR3 is built from 13 residues. The V gene lost 7 bases and the J gene lost 5 bases, with 13 bases spanning the gap. The V gene's germline CDR1 is SGHAT and CDR2 FQNNGV. The DNA of the CDR3 is TGTGCCAGCAATCTCCGCGGCGGAGATACGCAGTATTTT. Encoded protein: CASNLRGGDTQYF.

The chain combines TRBV15 with TRBJ1-1, with D unresolved. Germline CDR1 and CDR2: LNHNV and YYDKDF (reference sequence). V lost 0 bases and J lost 9, with 11 bases in between. This CDR3 is 13 amino acids long. The CDR3 is CATSRDKGDKAFF. The DNA for the CDR3 is TGTGCCACCAGCAGAGATAAGGGCGATAAAGCTTTCTTT. Filled out from reference TRBV15 and TRBJ1-1, the complete variable domain reads DAMVIQNPRYQVTQFGKPVTLSCSQTLNHNVMYWYQQKSSQAPKLLFHYYDKDFNNEADTPDNFQSRRPNTSFCFLDIRSPGLGDTAMYLCATSRDKGDKAFFGQGTRLTVV.

This clonotype has only a few counts. V gene TRBV20-1 combines with J gene TRBJ2-7, with 8 nucleotides matching TRBD1. The junction had 7 bases not matched to a gene; V was cut back by 5 bases and J by 4 bases. The germline V gene encodes CDR1 DFQATT and CDR2 SNEGSKA (reference sequence). There are 13 residues in the CDR3. CDR3 sequence: CSADVTGVYEQYF. Written as DNA, the CDR3 is TGCAGTGCTGATGTGACAGGGGTGTACGAGCAGTACTTC.

The V call is TRBV15, the J call TRBJ1-5; D ambiguous. Germline V gene data show CDR1 as LNHNV and CDR2 as YYDKDF (reference sequence). The germline V and J ends were trimmed by 1 base and 11 bases, with 18 bases remaining between them. The CDR3 sequence is 15 residues long. CDR3 bases: TGTGCCACCAGCAGAGTGGGTCAGTCCATTTGGACCCAGCATTTT. This codes for CATSRVGQSIWTQHF.

The chain recombines TRBV11-2 with TRBJ2-5; TRBD2 might be the D (7 bases). Germline V gives CDR1 SGHAT, CDR2 FQNNGV. The CDR3 runs to 15 residues. V gave up 11 bases and J gave up 2 bases, with 21 bases separating them. The CDR3 sequence: CASGIGGGGQETQYF. As DNA, the CDR3 is TGTGCCTCAGGCATAGGGGGAGGGGGTCAAGAGACCCAGTACTTC.

The chain combines TRBV24-1 with TRBJ2-2, with 16 bases fitting TRBD2. Germline-derived CDR1 and CDR2 are KGHDR and SFDVKD. Unmatched junction bases numbered 12, after V lost 3 bases and J lost 6 bases. The CDR3 is 20 residues long. The CDR3 bases are TGTGCCACCAGTGATACCACTCCCGGGACTAGCGGGGGGGTGGCCGGGGAGCTGTTTTTT. It is translated as CATSDTTPGTSGGVAGELFF.